This TCR beta chain stems from a study of beta chain features in type 1 diabetes. In the study overall: Examination of sorted cells across all samples involved 100 million or so cells.

The V end was cut by 0 bases, the J end by 2 bases, with 5 bases between. Germline V lookup: CDR1 SGHNT, CDR2 YENEEA. The CDR3 runs 14 residues. This clone was seen a few times. The entirety of the isolated RNA underwent reverse transcription, so expressed TCRB transcripts were sequenced. Profiling relied on immunoSEQ multiplex PCR, and the TCRdb table lists in-frame clones only, not all of them. The data contain about 620,000 clones, about a sixth of them seen just once; the ten biggest clones take up about 0.097%. The rearrangement joins TRBV11-3 to TRBJ2-1; D gene ambiguous. Source material: naive CD4+ T cells from blood. This receptor was obtained from a man aged 18 to 29 in good health. CDR3 loop: CASSLDSTYNEQFF. CDR3 DNA: TGTGCCAGCAGCTTAGACAGTACCTACAATGAGCAGTTCTTC.